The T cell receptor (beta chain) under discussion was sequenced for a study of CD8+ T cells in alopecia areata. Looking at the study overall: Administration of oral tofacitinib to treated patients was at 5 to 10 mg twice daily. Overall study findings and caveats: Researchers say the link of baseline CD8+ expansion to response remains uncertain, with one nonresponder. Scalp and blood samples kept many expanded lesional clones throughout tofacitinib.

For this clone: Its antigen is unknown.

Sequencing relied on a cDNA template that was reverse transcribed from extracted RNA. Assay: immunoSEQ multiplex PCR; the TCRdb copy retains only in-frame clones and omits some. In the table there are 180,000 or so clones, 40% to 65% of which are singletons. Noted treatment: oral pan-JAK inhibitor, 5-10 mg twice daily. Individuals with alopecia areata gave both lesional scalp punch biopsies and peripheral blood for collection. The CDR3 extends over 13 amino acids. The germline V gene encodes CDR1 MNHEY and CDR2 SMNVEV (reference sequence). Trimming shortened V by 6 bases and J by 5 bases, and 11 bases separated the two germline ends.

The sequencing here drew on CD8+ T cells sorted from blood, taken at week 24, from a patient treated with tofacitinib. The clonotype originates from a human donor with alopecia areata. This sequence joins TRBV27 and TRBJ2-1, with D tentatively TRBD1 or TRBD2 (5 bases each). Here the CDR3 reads CASSTGHNNEQFF. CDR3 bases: TGTGCCAGCAGCACGGGGCATAACAATGAGCAGTTCTTC.